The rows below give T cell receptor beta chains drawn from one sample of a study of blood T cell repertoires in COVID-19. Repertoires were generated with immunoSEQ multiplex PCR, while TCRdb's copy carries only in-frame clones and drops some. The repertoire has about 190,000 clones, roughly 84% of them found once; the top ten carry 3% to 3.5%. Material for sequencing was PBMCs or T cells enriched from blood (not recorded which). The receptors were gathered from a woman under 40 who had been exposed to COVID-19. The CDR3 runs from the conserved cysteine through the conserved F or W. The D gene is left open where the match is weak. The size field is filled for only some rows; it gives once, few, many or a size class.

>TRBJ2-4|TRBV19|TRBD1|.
CASSTPGQGAKNIQYF
TGTGCCAGTAGTACCCCGGGACAGGGAGCCAAAAACATTCAGTACTTC
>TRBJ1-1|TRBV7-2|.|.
CASSFRQINTEAFF
TGTGCCAGCAGCTTCAGACAGATAAACACTGAAGCTTTCTTT
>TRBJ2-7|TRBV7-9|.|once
CASSPATSYEQYF
TGTGCCAGCAGCCCCGCTACCTCCTACGAGCAGTACTTC
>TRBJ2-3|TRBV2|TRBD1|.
CASARDRGITDTQYF
TGTGCCAGCGCTAGGGACAGGGGGATCACAGATACGCAGTATTTT
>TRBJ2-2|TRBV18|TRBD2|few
CASSRTSGVNTGELFF
TGTGCCAGCTCTAGGACTAGCGGGGTGAACACCGGGGAGCTGTTTTTT
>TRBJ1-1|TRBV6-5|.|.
CASSNQGSPFF
TGTGCCAGCAGTAACCAGGGGAGCCCTTTCTTT
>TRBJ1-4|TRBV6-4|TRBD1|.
CASSANRGEDEKLFF
TGTGCCAGCAGTGCAAACAGGGGGGAGGATGAAAAACTGTTTTTT
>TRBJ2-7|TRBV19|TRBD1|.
CASRPGQGAYEQYF
TGTGCCAGTAGGCCCGGACAGGGAGCCTACGAGCAGTACTTC
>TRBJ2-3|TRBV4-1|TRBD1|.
CASSRIQGVTDTQYF
TGCGCCAGCAGCCGGATACAGGGGGTTACAGATACGCAGTATTTT
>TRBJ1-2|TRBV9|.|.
CASSVGGNGYTF
TGTGCCAGCAGCGTAGGAGGAAATGGCTACACCTTC
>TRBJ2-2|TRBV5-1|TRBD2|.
CASSGREGTGELFF
TGCGCCAGTTCCGGTAGGGAGGGCACCGGGGAGCTGTTTTTT
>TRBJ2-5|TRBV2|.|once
CASSEESVRETQYF
TGTGCCAGCAGTGAGGAGAGCGTTAGGGAGACCCAGTACTTC
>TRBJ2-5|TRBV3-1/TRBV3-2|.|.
CASSQDRAGPWGETQYF
TGTGCCAGCAGCCAAGATCGGGCGGGGCCATGGGGGGAGACCCAGTACTTC
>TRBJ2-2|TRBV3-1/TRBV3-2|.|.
CASSQDYRVRTGELFF
TGTGCCAGCAGCCAAGATTACAGGGTTAGGACCGGGGAGCTGTTTTTT
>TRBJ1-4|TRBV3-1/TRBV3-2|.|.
CASSQGRGAEKLFF
TGTGCCAGCAGCCAAGGGCGGGGTGCGGAAAAACTGTTTTTT
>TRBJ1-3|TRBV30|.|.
CAFDTLPGNTIYF
TGTGCCTTTGATACTCTGCCGGGAAACACCATATATTTT
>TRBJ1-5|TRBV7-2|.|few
CASSLAGGDQPQHF
TGTGCCAGCAGCTTAGCTGGGGGGGACCAGCCCCAGCATTTT
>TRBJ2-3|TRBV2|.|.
CATSVNADTQYF
TGTGCCACCTCGGTTAACGCAGATACGCAGTATTTT
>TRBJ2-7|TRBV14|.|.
CASSQVRGTHEQYF
TGTGCCAGCAGCCAAGTACGGGGTACCCACGAGCAGTACTTC
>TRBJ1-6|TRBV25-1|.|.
CASSEVGYSPLHF
TGTGCCAGCAGTGAGGTCGGGTACTCACCCCTCCACTTT
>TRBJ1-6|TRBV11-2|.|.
CASIPTGRRRGSPLHF
TGTGCCAGCATCCCTACCGGGAGACGTCGGGGTTCACCCCTCCACTTT
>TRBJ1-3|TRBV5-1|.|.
CASSLEPLNSGNTIYF
TGCGCCAGCAGCTTGGAGCCCCTGAACTCTGGAAACACCATATATTTT
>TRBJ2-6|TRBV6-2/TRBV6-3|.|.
CASSPSSGANVLTF
TGTGCCAGCAGCCCCTCCTCTGGGGCCAACGTCCTGACTTTC
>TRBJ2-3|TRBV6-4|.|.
CASRGGASGPDTQYF
TGTGCCAGCAGAGGGGGAGCATCTGGCCCAGATACGCAGTATTTT
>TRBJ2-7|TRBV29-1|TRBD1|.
CSVAGQGLYEQYF
TGCAGCGTTGCGGGACAGGGTCTTTACGAGCAGTACTTC
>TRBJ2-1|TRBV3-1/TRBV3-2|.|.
CASSRPAPIAAVDNEQFF
TGTGCCAGCAGCCGACCTGCCCCCATAGCGGCCGTCGACAATGAGCAGTTCTTC
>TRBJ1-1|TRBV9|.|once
CASSALAENTEAFF
TGTGCCAGCAGCGCCTTGGCGGAGAACACTGAAGCTTTCTTT
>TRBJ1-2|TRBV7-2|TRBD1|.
CASSLKTGQDYLYGYTF
TGTGCCAGCAGCTTAAAGACAGGGCAGGATTACCTCTATGGCTACACCTTC
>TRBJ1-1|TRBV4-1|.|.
CASSLTGTTTEAFF
TGCGCCAGCAGTCTTACAGGGACAACCACTGAAGCTTTCTTT
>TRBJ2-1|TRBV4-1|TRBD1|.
CASSRTGYNEQFF
TGCGCCAGCAGCCGGACAGGGTACAATGAGCAGTTCTTC
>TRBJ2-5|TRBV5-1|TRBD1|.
CASSQQGAEETQYF
TGCGCCAGCAGCCAACAGGGGGCCGAAGAGACCCAGTACTTC
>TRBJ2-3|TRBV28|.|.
CASRAGADTQYF
TGTGCCAGCAGGGCAGGGGCAGATACGCAGTATTTT
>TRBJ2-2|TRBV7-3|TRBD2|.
CASSLTTSPNTGELFF
TGTGCCAGCAGCTTAACGACTAGCCCCAACACCGGGGAGCTGTTTTTT
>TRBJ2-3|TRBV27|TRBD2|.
CATRSGADTQYF
TGTGCCACGAGGAGCGGGGCAGATACGCAGTATTTT
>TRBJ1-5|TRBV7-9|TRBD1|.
CASSLARMTGGGEPQHF
TGTGCCAGCAGCTTAGCTCGGATGACAGGGGGCGGCGAGCCCCAGCATTTT
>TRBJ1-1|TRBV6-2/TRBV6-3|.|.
CASSYLGAEAFF
TGTGCCAGCAGTTACTTAGGGGCGGAAGCTTTCTTT
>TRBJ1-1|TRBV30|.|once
CAWTPGSNTEAFF
TGTGCCTGGACCCCCGGGAGCAACACTGAAGCTTTCTTT
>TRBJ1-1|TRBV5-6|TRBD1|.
CASSEAGTGVRGNTEAFF
TGTGCCAGCAGCGAGGCCGGGACAGGGGTACGCGGGAACACTGAAGCTTTCTTT
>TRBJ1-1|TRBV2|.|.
CASSETRTEAFF
TGTGCCAGCAGTGAAACTCGCACTGAAGCTTTCTTT
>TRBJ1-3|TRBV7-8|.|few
CASSDRRLSGNTIYF
TGTGCCAGCAGTGACAGGCGCCTCTCTGGAAACACCATATATTTT
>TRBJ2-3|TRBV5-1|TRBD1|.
CASSYRTLTGTDTQYF
TGCGCCAGCAGCTACCGCACCCTGACAGGGACAGATACGCAGTATTTT
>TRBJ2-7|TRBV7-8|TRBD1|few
CASSTDRGPYEQYF
TGTGCCAGCAGCACCGACAGGGGACCCTACGAGCAGTACTTC
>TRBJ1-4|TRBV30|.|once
CAWSEGGAGSEKLFF
TGTGCCTGGAGTGAGGGAGGGGCCGGTAGTGAAAAACTGTTTTTT
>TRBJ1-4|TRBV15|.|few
CATSTRGEKLFF
TGTGCCACCAGCACAAGAGGGGAAAAACTGTTTTTT
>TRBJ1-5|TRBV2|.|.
CASTGGQNGNQPQHF
TGTGCCAGCACCGGCGGACAGAATGGCAATCAGCCCCAGCATTTT
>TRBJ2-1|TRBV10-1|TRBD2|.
CASSETAAGVNEQFF
TGCGCCAGCAGTGAGACCGCCGCGGGGGTGAATGAGCAGTTCTTC
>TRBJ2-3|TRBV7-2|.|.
CASSFLNTDTQYF
TGTGCCAGCAGCTTCCTAAACACAGATACGCAGTATTTT
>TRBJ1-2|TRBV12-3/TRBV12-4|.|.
CASSLAPIYGYTF
TGTGCCAGCAGTTTGGCCCCGATCTATGGCTACACCTTC
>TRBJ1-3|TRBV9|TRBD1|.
CASSVEGQANTIYF
TGTGCCAGCAGCGTAGAGGGACAGGCCAACACCATATATTTT
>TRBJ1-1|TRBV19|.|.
CASSPHPGKSSTEAFF
TGTGCCAGTAGTCCCCACCCAGGGAAATCGAGCACTGAAGCTTTCTTT
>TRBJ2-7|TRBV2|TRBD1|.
CASSESQGAGEQYF
TGTGCCAGCAGTGAGTCTCAGGGGGCGGGGGAGCAGTACTTC